The sequence of this T cell receptor (beta chain) was determined in a study of shared T cell receptors in the human thymus. The CDR3 is 21 residues long. Germline CDR1 reads SQVTM; CDR2 reads ANQGSEA. V was clipped by 1 base and J by 0 bases; unmatched bases: 19. Here immunoSEQ multiplex PCR was the method, and the copy in TCRdb shows in-frame clones only, minus some. Here the sample spans approximately 730,000 clones, around 85% being singletons. These records were also assigned to another study, of human thymus T cells. That paper adds: Surgeons resected thymus tissue during corrective heart surgery.

The rearrangement links TRBV29-1 to TRBJ2-4, with TRBD1 matching over 9 bases. Sequenced: thymocytes. The sequence derives from a girl under three years old with a congenital heart defect. The CDR3, as DNA: TGCAGCGTTGAAGTCCGTGAGCCGGGACAGGGACCCTTCTTAGCCAAAAACATTCAGTACTTC. This translates into CSVEVREPGQGPFLAKNIQYF.